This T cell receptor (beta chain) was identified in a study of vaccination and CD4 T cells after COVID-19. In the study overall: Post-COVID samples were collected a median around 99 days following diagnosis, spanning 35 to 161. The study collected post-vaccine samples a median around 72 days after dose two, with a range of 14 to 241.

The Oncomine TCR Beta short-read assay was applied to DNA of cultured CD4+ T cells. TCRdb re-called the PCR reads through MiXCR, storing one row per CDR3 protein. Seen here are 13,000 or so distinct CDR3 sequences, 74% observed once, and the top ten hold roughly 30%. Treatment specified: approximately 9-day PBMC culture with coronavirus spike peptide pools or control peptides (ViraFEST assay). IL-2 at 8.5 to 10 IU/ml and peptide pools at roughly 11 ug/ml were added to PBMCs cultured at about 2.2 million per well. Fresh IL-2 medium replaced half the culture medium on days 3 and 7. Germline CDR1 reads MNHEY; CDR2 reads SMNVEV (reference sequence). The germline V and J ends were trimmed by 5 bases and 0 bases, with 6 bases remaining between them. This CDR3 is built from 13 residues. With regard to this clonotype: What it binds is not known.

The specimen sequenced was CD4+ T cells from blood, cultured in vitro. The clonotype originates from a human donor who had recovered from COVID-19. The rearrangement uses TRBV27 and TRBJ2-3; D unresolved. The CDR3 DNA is TGTGCCAGCAGTACCTATAGCACAGATACGCAGTATTTT. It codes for CASSTYSTDTQYF.